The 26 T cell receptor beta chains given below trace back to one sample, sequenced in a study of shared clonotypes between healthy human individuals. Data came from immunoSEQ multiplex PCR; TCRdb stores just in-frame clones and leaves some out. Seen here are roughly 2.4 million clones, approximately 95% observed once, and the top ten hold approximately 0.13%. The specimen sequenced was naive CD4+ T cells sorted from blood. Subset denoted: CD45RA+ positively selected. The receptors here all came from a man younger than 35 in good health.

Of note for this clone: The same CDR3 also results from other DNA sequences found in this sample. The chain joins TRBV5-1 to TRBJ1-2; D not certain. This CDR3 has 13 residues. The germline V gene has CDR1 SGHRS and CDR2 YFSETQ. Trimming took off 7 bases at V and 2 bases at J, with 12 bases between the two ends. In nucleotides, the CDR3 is TGCGCCAGCTCCAGCGGAGAAAACTATGGCTACACCTTC. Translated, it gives CASSSGENYGYTF.

CDR3 DNA sequence: TGTGCCAGCAGTTTAAATGGCCAGATTCCCTACGAGCAGTACTTC. Translation: CASSLNGQIPYEQYF. The chain uses TRBV27 and TRBJ2-7, with D unresolved. Germline-derived CDR1 and CDR2 are MNHEY and SMNVEV (reference sequence). There are 15 residues in the CDR3. V was pared by 2 bases and J by 2 bases, with 13 bases between.

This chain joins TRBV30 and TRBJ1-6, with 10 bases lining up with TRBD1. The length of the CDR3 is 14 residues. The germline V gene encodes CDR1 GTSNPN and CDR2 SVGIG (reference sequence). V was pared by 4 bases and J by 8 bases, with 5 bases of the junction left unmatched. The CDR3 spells CAWNDRGRDSPLHF. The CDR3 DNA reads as TGTGCCTGGAATGACAGGGGGCGCGATTCACCCCTCCACTTT.

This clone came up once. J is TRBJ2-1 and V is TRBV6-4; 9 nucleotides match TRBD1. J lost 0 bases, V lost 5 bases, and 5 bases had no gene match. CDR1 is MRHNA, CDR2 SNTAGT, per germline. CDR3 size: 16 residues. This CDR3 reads CASSRDRVSSYNEQFF. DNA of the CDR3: TGTGCCAGCAGTCGGGACAGGGTTAGCTCCTACAATGAGCAGTTCTTC.

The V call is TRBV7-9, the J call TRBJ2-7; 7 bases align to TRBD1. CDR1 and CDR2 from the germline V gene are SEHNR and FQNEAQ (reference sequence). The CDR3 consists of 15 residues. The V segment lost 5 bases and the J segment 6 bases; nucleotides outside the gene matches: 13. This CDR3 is CASSPLRDRESEQYF. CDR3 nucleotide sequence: TGTGCCAGCAGCCCCCTCCGTGACAGGGAAAGCGAGCAGTACTTC.

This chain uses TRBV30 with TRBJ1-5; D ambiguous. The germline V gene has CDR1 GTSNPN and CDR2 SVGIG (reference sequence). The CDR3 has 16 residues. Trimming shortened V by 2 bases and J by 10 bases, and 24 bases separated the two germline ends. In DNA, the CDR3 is TGTGCCTGGAGTTCCGGCGACTTGACCTCCTCATCACCCCAGCATTTT. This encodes CAWSSGDLTSSSPQHF.

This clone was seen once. The chain's CDR3 is CAISESSKETQYF. In DNA, the CDR3 is TGTGCCATCAGTGAGTCGAGTAAAGAGACCCAGTACTTC. This sequence joins TRBV10-3 and TRBJ2-5; no definite D call. The CDR3 contains 13 residues. V lost 0 bases and J lost 3, with 5 bases in between. The germline gives CDR1 ENHRY, CDR2 SYGVKD.

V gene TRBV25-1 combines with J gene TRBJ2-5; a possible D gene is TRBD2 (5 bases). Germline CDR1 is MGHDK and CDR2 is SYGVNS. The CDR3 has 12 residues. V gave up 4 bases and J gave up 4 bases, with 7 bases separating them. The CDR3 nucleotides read TGTGCCAGCAGTGGCCGGGGAGAGACCCAGTACTTC. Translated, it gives CASSGRGETQYF.

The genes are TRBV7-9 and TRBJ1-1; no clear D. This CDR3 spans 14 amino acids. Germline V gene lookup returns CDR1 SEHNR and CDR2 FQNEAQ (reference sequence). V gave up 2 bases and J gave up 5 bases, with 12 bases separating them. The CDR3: CASSLSRVGTEAFF. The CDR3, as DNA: TGTGCCAGCAGCTTATCTAGGGTAGGGACTGAAGCTTTCTTT.

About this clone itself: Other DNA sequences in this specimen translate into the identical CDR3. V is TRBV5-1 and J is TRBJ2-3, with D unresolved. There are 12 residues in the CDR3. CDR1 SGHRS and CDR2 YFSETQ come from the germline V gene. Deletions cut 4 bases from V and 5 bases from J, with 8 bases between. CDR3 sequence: CASSRDLDTQYF. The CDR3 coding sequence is TGCGCCAGCAGCCGAGACTTAGATACGCAGTATTTT.

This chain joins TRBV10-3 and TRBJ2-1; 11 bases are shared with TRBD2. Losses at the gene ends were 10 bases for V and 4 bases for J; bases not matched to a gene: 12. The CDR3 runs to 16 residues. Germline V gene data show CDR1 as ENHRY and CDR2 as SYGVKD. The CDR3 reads CATLQSGTSGYNEQFF. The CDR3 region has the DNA TGTGCCACCCTGCAGTCGGGGACTAGCGGTTACAATGAGCAGTTCTTC.

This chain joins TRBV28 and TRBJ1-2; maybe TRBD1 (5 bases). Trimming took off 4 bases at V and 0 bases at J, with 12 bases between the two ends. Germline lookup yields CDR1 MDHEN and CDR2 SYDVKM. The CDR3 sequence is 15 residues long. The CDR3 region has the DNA TGTGCCAGCAGTTCCTCCGACAGACCTAACTATGGCTACACCTTC. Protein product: CASSSSDRPNYGYTF.

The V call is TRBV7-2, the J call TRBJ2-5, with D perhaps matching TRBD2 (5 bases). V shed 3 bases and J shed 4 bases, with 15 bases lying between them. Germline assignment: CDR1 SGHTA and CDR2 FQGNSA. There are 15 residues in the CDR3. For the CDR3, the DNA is TGTGCCAGCAGCTTTACCCCAGAGAGGGCAGAGACCCAGTACTTC. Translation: CASSFTPERAETQYF.

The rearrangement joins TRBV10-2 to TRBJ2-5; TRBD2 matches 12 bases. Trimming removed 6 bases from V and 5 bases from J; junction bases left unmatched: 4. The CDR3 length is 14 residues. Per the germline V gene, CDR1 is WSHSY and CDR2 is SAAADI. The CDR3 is CASSLAGGRETQYF. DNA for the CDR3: TGCGCCAGCAGCCTAGCGGGGGGGCGGGAGACCCAGTACTTC.

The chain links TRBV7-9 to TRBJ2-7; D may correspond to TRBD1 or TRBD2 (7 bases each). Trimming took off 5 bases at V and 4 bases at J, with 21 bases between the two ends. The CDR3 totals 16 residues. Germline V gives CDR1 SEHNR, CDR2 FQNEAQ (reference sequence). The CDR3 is CASSASGRGTDYEQYF. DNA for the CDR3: TGTGCCAGCAGCGCTAGCGGAAGAGGGACAGATTACGAGCAGTACTTC.

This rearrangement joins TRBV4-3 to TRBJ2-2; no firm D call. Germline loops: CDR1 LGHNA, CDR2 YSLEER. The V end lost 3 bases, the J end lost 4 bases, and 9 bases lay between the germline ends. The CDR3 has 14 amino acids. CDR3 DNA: TGCGCCAGCAGCCAGGAAGTACTCACCGGGGAGCTGTTTTTT. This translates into CASSQEVLTGELFF.

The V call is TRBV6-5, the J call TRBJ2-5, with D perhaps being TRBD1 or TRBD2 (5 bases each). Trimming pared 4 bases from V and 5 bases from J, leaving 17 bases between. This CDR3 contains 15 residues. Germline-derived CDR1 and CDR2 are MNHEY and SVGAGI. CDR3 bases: TGTGCCAGCAGTTCATCAGGGTACAGAGGGGAGACCCAGTACTTC. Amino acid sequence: CASSSSGYRGETQYF.

The CDR3 DNA follows: TGTGCCAGCAGCACTGCCCCGGGTCACTATGGCTACACCTTC. Translation gives CASSTAPGHYGYTF. The V and J genes are TRBV28 and TRBJ1-2; D uncertain. Trimming left V 6 bases short and J 3 bases short, with 14 bases between. This CDR3 is built from 14 residues. The V gene's germline CDR1 is MDHEN and CDR2 SYDVKM.

The CDR3: CASSPQGAAGHEAFF. CDR3 in DNA: TGTGCCAGCTCACCACAGGGGGCGGCGGGCCATGAAGCTTTCTTT. This chain connects TRBV18 to TRBJ1-1, with TRBD1 identical over 7 bases. Germline lookup yields CDR1 KGHSH and CDR2 LQKENI. Germline trimming cut 1 base from V and 7 bases from J; bases unmatched to any gene: 9. This CDR3 has 15 residues.

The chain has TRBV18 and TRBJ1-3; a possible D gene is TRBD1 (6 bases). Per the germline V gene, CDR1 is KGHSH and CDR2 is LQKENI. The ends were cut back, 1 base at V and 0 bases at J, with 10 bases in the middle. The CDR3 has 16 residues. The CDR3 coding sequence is TGTGCCAGCTCACCACGGGACATGGGCTCTGGAAACACCATATATTTT. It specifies CASSPRDMGSGNTIYF.

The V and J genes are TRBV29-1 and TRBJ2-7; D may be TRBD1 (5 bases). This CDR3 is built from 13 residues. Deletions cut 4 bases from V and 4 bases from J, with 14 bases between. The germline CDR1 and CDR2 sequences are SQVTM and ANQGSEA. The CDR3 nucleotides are TGCAGCGTTGTCCCTTTAAAGGGGTACGAGCAGTACTTC. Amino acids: CSVVPLKGYEQYF.

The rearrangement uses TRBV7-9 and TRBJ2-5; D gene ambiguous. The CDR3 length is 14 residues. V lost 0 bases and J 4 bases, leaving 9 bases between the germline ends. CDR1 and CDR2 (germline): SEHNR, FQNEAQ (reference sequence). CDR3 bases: TGTGCCAGCAGCTTAGCAGTCCTAGGAGAGACCCAGTACTTC. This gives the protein CASSLAVLGETQYF.

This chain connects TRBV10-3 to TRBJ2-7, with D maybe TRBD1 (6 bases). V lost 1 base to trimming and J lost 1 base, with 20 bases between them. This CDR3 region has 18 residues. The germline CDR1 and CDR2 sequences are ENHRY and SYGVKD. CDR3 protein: CAISELGAKGTFSYEQYF. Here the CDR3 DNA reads TGTGCCATCAGTGAGTTAGGAGCAAAAGGGACATTTTCCTACGAGCAGTACTTC.

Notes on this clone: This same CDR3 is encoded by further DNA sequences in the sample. The CDR3 nucleotides are TGCGCCAGCAGCTTGGCGCTAGCGGGGGGAGAGACCCAGTACTTC. Its translation: CASSLALAGGETQYF. The chain has TRBV5-1 and TRBJ2-5; TRBD2 agrees at 11 bases. Germline-derived CDR1 and CDR2 are SGHRS and YFSETQ. With V trimmed by 0 bases and J by 4 bases, 2 bases remained unmatched. This CDR3 is 15 amino acids long. Together with reference TRBV5-1 and TRBJ2-5, the CDR3 gives the full variable domain: KAGVTQTPRYLIKTRGQQVTLSCSPISGHRSVSWYQQTPGQGLQFLFEYFSETQRNKGNFPGRFSGRQFSNSRSEMNVSTLELGDSALYLCASSLALAGGETQYFGPGTRLLVL.

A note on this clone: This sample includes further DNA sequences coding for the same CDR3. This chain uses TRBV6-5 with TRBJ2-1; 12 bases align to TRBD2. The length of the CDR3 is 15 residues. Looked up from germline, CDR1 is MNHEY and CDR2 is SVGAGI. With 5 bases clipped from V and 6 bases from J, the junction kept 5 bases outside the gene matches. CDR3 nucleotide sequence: TGTGCCAGCAGTCGCGGGACTAGCGGGTCCAATGAGCAGTTCTTC. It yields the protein CASSRGTSGSNEQFF.

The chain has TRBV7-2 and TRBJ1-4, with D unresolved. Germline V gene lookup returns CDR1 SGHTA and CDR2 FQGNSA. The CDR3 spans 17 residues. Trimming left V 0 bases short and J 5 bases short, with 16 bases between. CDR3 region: CASSLAGTKRSNEKLFF. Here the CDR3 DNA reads TGTGCCAGCAGCTTAGCGGGTACAAAGAGGAGCAATGAAAAACTGTTTTTT. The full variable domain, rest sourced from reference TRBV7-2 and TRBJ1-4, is GAGVSQSPSNKVTEKGKDVELRCDPISGHTALYWYRQSLGQGLEFLIYFQGNSAPDKSGLPSDRFSAERTGGSVSTLTIQRTQQEDSAVYLCASSLAGTKRSNEKLFFGSGTQLSVL.